The 3 T cell receptor beta chains below all came from one sample that was sequenced in a study of cytomegalovirus exposure and HLA in healthy donors. PCR amplification relied on 60 Vbeta primers (plus 13 Jbeta primers). Only in-frame clones appear in the TCRdb table, and some are missing; sequencing was by immunoSEQ multiplex PCR. The table includes under 150,000 clones, about 64% detected once. The sequenced sample was PBMCs. These receptors all come from a woman aged 40 to 49 in good health and CMV-seronegative.

The V gene is TRBV5-4, the J gene TRBJ2-7, with 7 bases matching TRBD1. The V segment lost 3 bases and the J segment 1 base; nucleotides outside the gene matches: 7. Germline CDR1 and CDR2: SGHNT and YYREEE (reference sequence). The CDR3 runs 15 residues. The CDR3 DNA follows: TGTGCCAGCAGCTCGACTTCGACAGGGTCCTACGAGCAGTACTTC. It translates to CASSSTSTGSYEQYF.

This clone showed up just a few times. J is TRBJ2-7 and V is TRBV27; D ambiguous. Per the germline V gene, CDR1 is MNHEY and CDR2 is SMNVEV (reference sequence). The CDR3 has 13 residues. V was pared by 0 bases and J by 3 bases, with 6 bases between. CDR3 DNA: TGTGCCAGCAGTTTATCGAGCCTCTACGAGCAGTACTTC. This encodes CASSLSSLYEQYF.

V gene TRBV18 combines with J gene TRBJ1-2; the D gene is possibly TRBD1 (6 bases). This CDR3 has 16 residues. CDR1 is KGHSH, CDR2 LQKENI, per germline. Trimming left V 3 bases short and J 0 bases short, with 14 bases between. In nucleotides, the CDR3 is TGTGCCAGCTCACCCGCCAGGGGCCCTACTAACTATGGCTACACCTTC. Protein sequence: CASSPARGPTNYGYTF.